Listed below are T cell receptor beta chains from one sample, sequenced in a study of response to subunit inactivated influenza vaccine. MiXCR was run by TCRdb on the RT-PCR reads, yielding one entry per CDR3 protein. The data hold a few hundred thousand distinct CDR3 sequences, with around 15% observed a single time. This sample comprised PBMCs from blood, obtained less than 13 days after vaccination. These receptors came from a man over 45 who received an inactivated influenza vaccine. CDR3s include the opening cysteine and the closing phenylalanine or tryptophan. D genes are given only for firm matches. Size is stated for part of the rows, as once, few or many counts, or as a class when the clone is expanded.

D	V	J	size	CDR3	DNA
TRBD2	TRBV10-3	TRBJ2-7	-	CAIRGEGYEQYF	TGTGCCATCAGGGGGGAGGGCTACGAGCAGTACTTC
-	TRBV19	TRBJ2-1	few	CASSVPTGSYNEQFF	TGTGCCAGTAGTGTCCCGACAGGTTCCTACAATGAGCAGTTCTTC
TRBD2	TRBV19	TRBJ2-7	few	CASGSRGGWYEQYF	TGTGCCAGCGGCAGTCGGGGGGGGTGGTACGAGCAGTACTTC
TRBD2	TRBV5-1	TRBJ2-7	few	CASSLELAVSYEQYF	TGCGCCAGCAGCTTGGAACTAGCGGTCTCCTACGAGCAGTACTTC
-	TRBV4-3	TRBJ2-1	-	CASSQEGVEGEQFF	TGCGCCAGCAGCCAAGAAGGCGTGGAGGGTGAGCAGTTCTTC
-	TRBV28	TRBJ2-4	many	CASSPPGLRGNIQYF	TGTGCCAGCAGTCCCCCAGGACTTCGGGGAAACATTCAGTACTTC
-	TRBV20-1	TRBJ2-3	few	CSAPPTGTDTQYF	TGCAGTGCCCCTCCGACTGGCACAGATACGCAGTATTTT
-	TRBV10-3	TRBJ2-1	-	CAITRDAFYNEQFF	TGTGCCATCACCCGGGACGCCTTCTACAATGAGCAGTTCTTC
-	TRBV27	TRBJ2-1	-	CASSSGTLSYNEQFF	TGTGCCAGCAGCTCCGGGACATTAAGTTACAATGAGCAGTTCTTC
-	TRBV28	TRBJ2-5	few	CASSFPRVHAQETQYF	TGTGCCAGCAGTTTCCCCCGGGTGCATGCCCAAGAGACCCAGTACTTC
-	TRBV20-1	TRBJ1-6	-	CSARQTAGSPLHF	TGCAGTGCTAGACAAACCGCCGGTTCACCCCTCCACTTT
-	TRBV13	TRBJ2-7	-	CASSLGVSNHNEQYF	TGTGCCAGCAGCTTAGGCGTTAGTAATCACAACGAGCAGTACTTC
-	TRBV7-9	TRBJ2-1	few	CASSSLGVGQEQFF	TGTGCCAGCAGCTCATTAGGGGTCGGGCAGGAGCAGTTCTTC
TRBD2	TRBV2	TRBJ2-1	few	CASSDSSGAYNEQFF	TGTGCCAGCAGTGATTCTAGCGGAGCCTACAATGAGCAGTTCTTC
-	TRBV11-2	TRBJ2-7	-	CASSYHVELLTETYEQYF	TGTGCCAGCAGCTACCATGTAGAACTACTTACGGAAACCTACGAGCAGTACTTC
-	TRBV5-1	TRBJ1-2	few	CASSPRPGGDYGYTF	TGCGCCAGCAGCCCGCGACCAGGTGGTGACTATGGCTACACCTTC
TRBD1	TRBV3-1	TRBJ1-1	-	CASSPETGTFTGAFF	TGTGCCAGCAGCCCCGAGACAGGGACCTTCACTGGAGCTTTCTTT
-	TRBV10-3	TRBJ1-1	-	CASGLTEKNTEAFF	TGTGCCAGCGGGCTGACAGAGAAGAACACTGAAGCTTTCTTT
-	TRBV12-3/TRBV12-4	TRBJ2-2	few	CASSWYYTGELFF	TGTGCCAGCAGTTGGTATTACACCGGGGAGCTGTTTTTT
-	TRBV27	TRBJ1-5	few	CASSFVGGSNQPQHF	TGTGCCAGCAGTTTCGTAGGGGGGAGTAATCAGCCCCAGCATTTT
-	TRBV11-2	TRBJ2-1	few	CASSSGPNNEQFF	TGTGCCAGCAGCTCTGGACCGAACAATGAGCAGTTCTTC
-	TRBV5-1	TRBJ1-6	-	CASSGKPGDNSPLHF	TGCGCCAGCAGCGGGAAACCAGGGGATAATTCACCCCTCCACTTT
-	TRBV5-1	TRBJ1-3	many	CASSLEQASRGNTIYF	TGCGCCAGCAGCTTGGAGCAGGCCTCCCGTGGAAACACCATATATTTT
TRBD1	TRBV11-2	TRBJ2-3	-	CASSLPRTGRTDTQYF	TGTGCCAGCAGCCTACCCCGGACAGGGCGCACAGATACGCAGTATTTT
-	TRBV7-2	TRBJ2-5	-	CASSPSRAQETQYF	TGTGCCAGCAGCCCTAGCAGGGCTCAAGAGACCCAGTACTTC
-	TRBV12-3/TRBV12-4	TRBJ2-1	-	CASSLADRLNEQFF	TGTGCCAGCAGTTTAGCAGACAGGCTCAATGAGCAGTTCTTC
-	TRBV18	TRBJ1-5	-	CASSLEIQGIGNQPQHF	TGTGCCAGCTCATTAGAGATACAGGGTATCGGCAATCAGCCCCAGCATTTT
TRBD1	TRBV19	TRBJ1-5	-	CASRDRGQPGNPQHF	TGTGCCAGCCGGGACAGGGGCCAGCCTGGGAACCCCCAGCATTTT
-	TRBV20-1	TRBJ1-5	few	CSAGGGQGVNQPQHF	TGCAGTGCTGGGGGGGGACAAGGCGTTAATCAGCCCCAGCATTTT
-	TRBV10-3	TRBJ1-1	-	CAISARQDNTEAFF	TGTGCCATCAGCGCGAGACAGGATAACACTGAAGCTTTCTTT
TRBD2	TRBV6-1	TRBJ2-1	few	CASSKGLAGDHEQFF	TGTGCCAGCAGTAAAGGGCTAGCGGGAGACCATGAGCAGTTCTTC
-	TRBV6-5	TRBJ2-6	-	CASSYSAARSGANVLTF	TGTGCCAGCAGTTACTCCGCGGCCCGCTCTGGGGCCAACGTCCTGACTTTC
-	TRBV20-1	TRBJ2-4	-	CSARDPSLGLLAKNIQYF	TGCAGTGCTAGAGATCCATCTCTAGGTTTACTAGCCAAAAACATTCAGTACTTC
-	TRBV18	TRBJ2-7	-	CASSVTPTSYEQYF	TGTGCCAGCTCCGTGACACCGACTTCCTACGAGCAGTACTTC
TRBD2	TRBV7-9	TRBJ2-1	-	CASKPGLEEYEQFF	TGTGCCAGCAAACCGGGACTAGAAGAATACGAGCAGTTCTTC
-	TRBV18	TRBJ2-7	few	CASSKGLIGARGYEQYF	TGTGCCAGCTCAAAGGGTTTGATCGGGGCCCGCGGCTACGAGCAGTACTTC
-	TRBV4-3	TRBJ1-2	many	CASSQDSGRDYGYTF	TGCGCCAGCAGCCAAGATAGCGGCCGGGACTATGGCTACACCTTC
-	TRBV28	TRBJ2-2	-	CASSFPPGLATGELFF	TGTGCCAGCAGTTTCCCCCCCGGGCTAGCGACCGGGGAGCTGTTTTTT
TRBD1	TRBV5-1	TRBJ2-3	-	CASSQTGVPDTQYF	TGCGCCAGCAGCCAGACAGGGGTTCCAGATACGCAGTATTTT
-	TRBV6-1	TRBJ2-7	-	CASSQGRRYEQYF	TGTGCCAGCAGTCAGGGTCGTAGGTACGAGCAGTACTTC
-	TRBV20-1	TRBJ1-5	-	CSARGQERLQDQPQHF	TGCAGTGCTAGAGGACAGGAAAGGTTACAGGATCAGCCCCAGCATTTT
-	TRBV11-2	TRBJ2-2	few	CASSLVYASTNTGELFF	TGTGCCAGCAGCTTAGTTTACGCGAGCACGAACACCGGGGAGCTGTTTTTT